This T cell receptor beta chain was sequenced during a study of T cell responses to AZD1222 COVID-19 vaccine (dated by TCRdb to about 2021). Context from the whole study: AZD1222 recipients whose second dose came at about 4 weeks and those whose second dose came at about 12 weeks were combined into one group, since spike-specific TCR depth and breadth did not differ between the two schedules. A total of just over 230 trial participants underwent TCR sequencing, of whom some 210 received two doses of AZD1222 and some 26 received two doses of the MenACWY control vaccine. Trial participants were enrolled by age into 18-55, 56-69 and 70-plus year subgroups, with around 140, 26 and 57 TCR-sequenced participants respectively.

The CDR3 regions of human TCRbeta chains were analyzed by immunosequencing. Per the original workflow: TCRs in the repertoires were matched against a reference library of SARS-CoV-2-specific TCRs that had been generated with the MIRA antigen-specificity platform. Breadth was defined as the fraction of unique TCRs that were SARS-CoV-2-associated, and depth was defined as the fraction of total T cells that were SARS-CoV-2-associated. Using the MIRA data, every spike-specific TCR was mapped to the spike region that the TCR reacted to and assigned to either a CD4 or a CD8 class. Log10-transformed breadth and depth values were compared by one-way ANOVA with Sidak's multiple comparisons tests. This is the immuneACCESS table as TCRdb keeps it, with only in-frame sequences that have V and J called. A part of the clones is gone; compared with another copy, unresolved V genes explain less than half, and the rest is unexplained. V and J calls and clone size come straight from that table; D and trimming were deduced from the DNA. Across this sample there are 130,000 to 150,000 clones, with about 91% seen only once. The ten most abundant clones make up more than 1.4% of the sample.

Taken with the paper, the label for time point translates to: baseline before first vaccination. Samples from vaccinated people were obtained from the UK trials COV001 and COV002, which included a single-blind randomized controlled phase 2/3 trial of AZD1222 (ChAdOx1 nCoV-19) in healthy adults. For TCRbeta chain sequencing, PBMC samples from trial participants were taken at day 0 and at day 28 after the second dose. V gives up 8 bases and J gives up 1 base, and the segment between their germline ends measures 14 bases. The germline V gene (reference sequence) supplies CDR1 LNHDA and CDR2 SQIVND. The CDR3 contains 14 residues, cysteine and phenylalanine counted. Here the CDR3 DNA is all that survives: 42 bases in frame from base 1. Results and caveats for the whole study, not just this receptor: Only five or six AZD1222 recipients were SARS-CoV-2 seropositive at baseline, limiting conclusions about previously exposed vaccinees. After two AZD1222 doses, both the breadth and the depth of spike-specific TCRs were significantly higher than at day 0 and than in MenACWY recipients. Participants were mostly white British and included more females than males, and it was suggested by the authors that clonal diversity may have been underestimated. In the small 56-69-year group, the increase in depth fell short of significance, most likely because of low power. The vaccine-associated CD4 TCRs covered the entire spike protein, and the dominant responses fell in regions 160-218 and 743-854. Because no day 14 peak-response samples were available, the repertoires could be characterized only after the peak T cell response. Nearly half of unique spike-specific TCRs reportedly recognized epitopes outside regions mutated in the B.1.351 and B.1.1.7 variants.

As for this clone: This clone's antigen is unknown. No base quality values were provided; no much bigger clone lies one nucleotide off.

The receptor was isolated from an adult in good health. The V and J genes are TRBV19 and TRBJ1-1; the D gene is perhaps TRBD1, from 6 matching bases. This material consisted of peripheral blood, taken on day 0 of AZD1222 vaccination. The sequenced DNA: TGTGCCAGTGCCCAGGGACATACGAACACTGAAGCTTTCTTT. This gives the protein CASAQGHTNTEAFF.